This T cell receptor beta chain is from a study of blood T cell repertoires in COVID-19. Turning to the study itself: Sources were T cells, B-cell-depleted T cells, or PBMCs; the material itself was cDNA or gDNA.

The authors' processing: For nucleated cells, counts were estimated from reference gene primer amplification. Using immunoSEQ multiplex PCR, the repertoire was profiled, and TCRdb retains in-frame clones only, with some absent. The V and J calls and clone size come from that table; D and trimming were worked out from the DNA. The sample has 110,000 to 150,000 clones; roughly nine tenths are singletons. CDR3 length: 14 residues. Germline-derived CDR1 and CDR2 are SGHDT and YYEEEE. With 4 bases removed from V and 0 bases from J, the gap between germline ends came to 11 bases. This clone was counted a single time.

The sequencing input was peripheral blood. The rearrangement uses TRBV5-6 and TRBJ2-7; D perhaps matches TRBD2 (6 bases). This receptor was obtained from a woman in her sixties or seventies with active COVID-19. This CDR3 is CASSIGGSSYEQYF. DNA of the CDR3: TGTGCCAGCAGCATTGGAGGGTCCTCCTACGAGCAGTACTTC.